Each of the 18 T cell receptor beta chains below was sequenced from the same sample in a study of cytomegalovirus exposure and HLA in healthy donors. Data came from immunoSEQ multiplex PCR; TCRdb stores just in-frame clones and leaves some out. Here the sample spans under 250,000 clones, about nine tenths being singletons. The specimen was PBMCs. The receptors come from a young woman in good health and CMV-seropositive.

The chain employs TRBV9 and TRBJ2-5; D possibly corresponds to TRBD2 (6 bases). V lost 3 bases and J 4 bases, leaving 19 bases between the germline ends. Germline CDR1 is SGDLS and CDR2 is YYNGEE. This CDR3 contains 16 residues. CDR3 in amino acids: CASSAQRGDFAETQYF. The CDR3 DNA reads as TGTGCCAGCAGCGCCCAACGTGGGGACTTCGCAGAGACCCAGTACTTC.

The V call is TRBV27, the J call TRBJ2-3; D is unclear. The germline gives CDR1 MNHEY, CDR2 SMNVEV (reference sequence). V was cut by 2 bases and J by 0 bases, with 15 bases left in between. This CDR3 comprises 17 residues. The DNA for the CDR3 is TGTGCCAGCAGTTTACGCGTCGGTCTTGCTAGCACAGATACGCAGTATTTT. This codes for CASSLRVGLASTDTQYF.

J is TRBJ2-3 and V is TRBV6-4, with 10 bases fitting TRBD2. Germline CDR1 is MRHNA and CDR2 is SNTAGT. V was pared by 2 bases and J by 2 bases, with 4 bases of the junction left unmatched. CDR3 length: 16 amino acids. CDR3: CASSDQAGGPTDTQYF. The CDR3 DNA is TGTGCCAGCAGTGACCAAGCGGGAGGGCCCACAGATACGCAGTATTTT.

The gene calls are TRBV27 and TRBJ2-1, with TRBD2 identical over 10 bases. The CDR3 length is 15 residues. The germline CDR1 and CDR2 sequences are MNHEY and SMNVEV (reference sequence). The junction had 11 bases not matched to a gene; V was cut back by 6 bases and J by 9 bases. CDR3 nucleotides: TGTGCCAGCAGCTGGGGGCTAGCGGGAGAGGTTGAGCAGTTCTTC. It specifies CASSWGLAGEVEQFF.

The genes are TRBV25-1 and TRBJ2-5, with 9 bases matching TRBD1. Per germline, CDR1 MGHDK and CDR2 SYGVNS. Germline trimming cut 6 bases from V and 5 bases from J; bases unmatched to any gene: 13. The CDR3 runs 16 residues. The CDR3 DNA sequence: TGTGCCAGCAGGGGCAGGACAGGGGAAGTGGTGGAGACCCAGTACTTC. As protein: CASRGRTGEVVETQYF.

Regarding this clone: A read error may produce the germline difference seen at one junction end. The rearrangement joins TRBV11-1 to TRBJ2-2; 10 bases align to TRBD2. This CDR3 region has 15 residues. Germline V gives CDR1 SGHAT, CDR2 FQDESV (reference sequence). This chain's CDR3 is CASSLAGGSTGELFF. The DNA of the CDR3 is TGTGCCAGCAGTTTAGCGGGAGGCTCCACCGGGGAGCTGTTTTTT. The full variable domain, in which reference TRBV11-1 and TRBJ2-2 provide the parts outside the CDR3, is EAEVAQSPRYKITEKSQAVAFWCDPISGHATLYWYRQILGQGPELLVQFQDESVVDDSQLPKDRFSAERLKGVDSTLKIQPAELGDSAMYLCASSLAGGSTGELFFGEGSRLTVL.

The chain recombines TRBV7-9 with TRBJ2-2; TRBD2 agrees at 8 bases. This CDR3 is 14 amino acids long. The germline CDR1 and CDR2 sequences are SEHNR and FQNEAQ (reference sequence). The J segment lost 7 bases and the V segment lost 4 bases, leaving 5 bases of the junction unmatched. The CDR3 DNA reads TGTGCCAGCAGCTGGACTAGCACGGGCGGGGAGCTGTTTTTT. Encoded protein: CASSWTSTGGELFF.

This clone showed up many times. The chain has TRBV4-2 and TRBJ2-2, with a weak D call TRBD2 (5 bases). CDR1 and CDR2 (germline): LGHNA, YNFKEQ. Trimming shortened V by 4 bases and J by 9 bases, and 12 bases separated the two germline ends. This CDR3 contains 13 residues. CDR3: CASSRESSWELFF. DNA for the CDR3: TGTGCCAGCAGCCGAGAGTCTAGCTGGGAGCTGTTTTTT.

The rearrangement joins TRBV6-5 to TRBJ2-7; 7 nucleotides align to TRBD2. Germline V gene data show CDR1 as MNHEY and CDR2 as SVGAGI. After removal of 4 bases from V and 3 bases from J, the junction contained 9 bases not matched to a gene. The CDR3 is made up of 15 amino acids. In nucleotides, the CDR3 is TGTGCCAGCAGTTCAGGCGGGAGTAGTATCTACGAGCAGTACTTC. It codes for CASSSGGSSIYEQYF.

This clone was observed a handful of times. The chain links TRBV11-2 to TRBJ2-7; a possible D gene is TRBD1 (6 bases). V lost 6 bases to trimming and J lost 2 bases, with 17 bases between them. CDR1 and CDR2 (germline): SGHAT, FQNNGV. The CDR3 runs 15 residues. CDR3 in amino acids: CASSPPGHITYEQYF. In DNA form, the CDR3 reads TGTGCCAGCAGTCCTCCGGGACACATAACCTACGAGCAGTACTTC.

This sequence joins TRBV11-2 and TRBJ2-7, with D maybe TRBD2 (5 bases). CDR1 is SGHAT and CDR2 is FQNNGV in the germline V gene. The CDR3 runs 12 residues. Trimming removed 5 bases from V and 3 bases from J, with 8 bases in between. Here the CDR3 DNA reads TGTGCCAGCAGCCCCCGGGACTACGAGCAGTACTTC. Its translation is CASSPRDYEQYF.

This clone showed up just a few times. The genes are TRBV6-5 and TRBJ1-2, with D possibly being TRBD1 (6 bases). The CDR3 totals 14 residues. Trimming took off 6 bases at V and 2 bases at J, with 13 bases between the two ends. In germline, CDR1 is MNHEY, CDR2 SVGAGI. The CDR3 protein is CASRRTQGNYGYTF. The DNA for the CDR3 is TGTGCCAGCAGACGCACCCAGGGGAACTATGGCTACACCTTC.

The rearrangement links TRBV15 to TRBJ1-5; D gene uncertain. V lost 0 bases, J lost 8 bases, and 11 bases lay in between. The CDR3 extends over 14 amino acids. CDR1 is LNHNV, CDR2 YYDKDF, per germline (reference sequence). CDR3 coding DNA: TGTGCCACCAGCAGAGAGGCGTTCGGGGAGCCCCAGCATTTT. This codes for CATSREAFGEPQHF.

The V call is TRBV14, the J call TRBJ2-7; maybe TRBD1 (5 bases). The CDR3 runs to 16 residues. Deletions cut 3 bases from V and 3 bases from J, with 18 bases between. CDR1 and CDR2 from the germline V gene are SGHDN and FVKESK. CDR3 sequence reads: CASSQLKGLKFYEQYF. Written as DNA, the CDR3 is TGTGCCAGCAGCCAGTTGAAGGGGCTAAAGTTCTACGAGCAGTACTTC.

The chain combines TRBV4-1 with TRBJ2-7; the match to TRBD2 covers 10 bases. CDR1 is MGHRA and CDR2 is YSYEKL in the germline V gene. V trimming: 5 bases; J trimming: 4 bases; junction bases outside the gene matches: 8. CDR3 length: 15 residues. This chain's CDR3 is CASSVRLAGRYEQYF. CDR3 coding DNA: TGCGCCAGCAGCGTCCGACTAGCGGGCAGATACGAGCAGTACTTC.

This chain joins TRBV9 and TRBJ2-1; D possibly corresponds to TRBD1 (8 bases). The V end was cut by 0 bases, the J end by 7 bases, with 14 bases between. The germline V gene has CDR1 SGDLS and CDR2 YYNGEE. This CDR3 has 15 residues. CDR3 coding DNA: TGTGCCAGCAGCGTAGGCAGGGGGCGGGGGAATGAGCAGTTCTTC. Its protein product is CASSVGRGRGNEQFF.

This chain connects TRBV6-1 to TRBJ2-3; TRBD2 is a possible D gene (7 bases). CDR3 size: 15 residues. V dropped 4 bases and J dropped 2 bases, with 13 bases sitting between them. CDR1 is MNHNS, CDR2 SASEGT, per germline. The CDR3 sequence is CASSGEGGHTDTQYF. The DNA for the CDR3 is TGTGCCAGCAGTGGGGAGGGGGGTCACACAGATACGCAGTATTTT.

This clone appeared many times. The chain employs TRBV6-4 and TRBJ2-5; D remains ambiguous. The CDR3 extends over 13 amino acids. V gave up 0 bases and J gave up 3 bases, with 5 bases separating them. From germline, CDR1 is MRHNA and CDR2 SNTAGT. The CDR3, as DNA: TGTGCCAGCAGTGACTCGGCAGAAGAGACCCAGTACTTC. Translating gives CASSDSAEETQYF.